This T cell receptor (beta chain) was documented in a study of blood T cell repertoires in COVID-19. Method: immunoSEQ multiplex PCR; TCRdb's copy keeps in-frame clones and lacks some. The repertoire holds 200,000 to 250,000 clones, with roughly 85% as singletons. The source material was peripheral blood. The TCR comes from a man aged 25-45 years who had recovered from COVID-19.

CDR3 loop: CASERDVGKETQYF. The CDR3 coding sequence is TGTGCCAGTGAGCGGGACGTGGGCAAAGAGACCCAGTACTTC. V and J are TRBV3-1 (or the pseudogene TRBV3-2) and TRBJ2-5, with 7 bases fitting TRBD2. J was trimmed by 3 bases and V by 9 bases; bases with no gene match: 10. The CDR3 is made up of 14 amino acids. Germline V gene lookup returns CDR1 LGHDT and CDR2 YNNKEL (reference sequence).